These 28 T cell receptor beta chains originate from one sample sequenced in a study of blood T cell repertoires in COVID-19. Profiled with immunoSEQ multiplex PCR; TCRdb holds only in-frame clones, not every one. The profile shows 150,000 to 200,000 clones, 75% to 90% of them singletons. Specimen: peripheral blood. The receptors derive from a woman aged 55-70 years with acute or convalescent COVID-19.

The V call is TRBV28, the J call TRBJ2-1; D may be TRBD2 (6 bases). CDR1 is MDHEN and CDR2 is SYDVKM in the germline V gene. V was clipped by 6 bases and J by 9 bases, with 12 bases between them. The CDR3 length is 12 residues. The CDR3 DNA sequence: TGTGCCAGCAGGACCGGGACTCTTGAGCAGTTCTTC. Encoded protein: CASRTGTLEQFF.

The J gene is TRBJ2-1, the V gene TRBV14; tentatively, D is TRBD2 (6 bases). The CDR3 has 17 residues. Trimming left V 4 bases short and J 5 bases short, with 21 bases between. Germline loops: CDR1 SGHDN, CDR2 FVKESK. This chain's CDR3 is CASSLFNGRRGNNEQFF. For the CDR3, the DNA is TGTGCCAGCAGCCTCTTCAACGGTAGGCGGGGTAACAATGAGCAGTTCTTC.

V and J are TRBV30 and TRBJ1-1, with D tentatively TRBD1 (5 bases). Germline V lookup: CDR1 GTSNPN, CDR2 SVGIG (reference sequence). V lost 5 bases to trimming and J lost 0 bases, with 7 bases between them. The CDR3 sequence is 12 residues long. The chain's CDR3 is CAWGHLNTEAFF. CDR3 nucleotide sequence: TGTGCCTGGGGACATCTGAACACTGAAGCTTTCTTT.

The chain couples TRBV6-1 to TRBJ1-4; 11 bases map to TRBD1. Germline V lookup: CDR1 MNHNS, CDR2 SASEGT. This CDR3 spans 15 amino acids. J gave up 10 bases and V 0 bases, and 4 bases lay outside the gene matches. The CDR3 nucleotides read TGTGCCAGCAGTGAAGCTAGGACAGGGGGCGCAAAACTGTTTTTT. Amino acid sequence: CASSEARTGGAKLFF.

The chain carries TRBV5-6 and TRBJ2-2; 14 nucleotides align to TRBD2. Germline V gives CDR1 SGHDT, CDR2 YYEEEE. V lost 4 bases, J lost 6 bases, and 11 bases stayed unmatched. The CDR3 runs to 18 residues. The CDR3 loop reads CASSRQPGTSGRPGELFF. The CDR3 DNA reads as TGTGCCAGCAGCCGTCAACCCGGGACTAGCGGGAGACCCGGGGAGCTGTTTTTT.

A remark on this clone: At one boundary the junction diverges from the germline segment, which might be a read error. The chain combines TRBV7-7 with TRBJ1-5; perhaps TRBD1 as D (5 bases). The CDR3 covers 13 residues. CDR1 and CDR2 from the germline V gene are SSHAT and FNYEAQ (reference sequence). The chain's CDR3 is CASSPGQNQPQHF. CDR3 DNA sequence: TGTGCTAGCAGCCCAGGACAAAATCAGCCCCAGCATTTT.

The CDR3 region has the DNA TGCAGCGTTGACGGTACCCATGACAGGGGCCACAATGAGCAGTTCTTC. It encodes CSVDGTHDRGHNEQFF. The chain uses TRBV29-1 and TRBJ2-1; 8 bases fit TRBD1. Germline values: CDR1 SQVTM, CDR2 ANQGSEA. Unmatched junction bases numbered 12, after V lost 3 bases and J lost 5 bases. This CDR3 is built from 16 residues.

The rearrangement uses TRBV24-1 and TRBJ1-2, with D unclear. Germline V gene sequence: CDR1 KGHDR, CDR2 SFDVKD. Trimming pared 4 bases from V and 2 bases from J, leaving 13 bases between. This CDR3 is 15 amino acids long. CDR3 bases: TGTGCCACCAGTGACCCCTCCGGAGAGAACTATGGCTACACCTTC. Its protein product is CATSDPSGENYGYTF.

A few counts support this clone. V and J are TRBV11-3 and TRBJ2-4; 7 positions agree with TRBD1. Trimming took 1 base from V and 9 from J; bases not matched to a gene: 6. CDR3 size: 14 residues. Germline V gene data show CDR1 as SGHNT and CDR2 as YENEEA. The CDR3 region has the DNA TGTGCCAGCAGCTTAGGACAGGGATCGGCCATTCAGTACTTC. It yields the protein CASSLGQGSAIQYF.

The genes are TRBV18 and TRBJ1-5, with D possibly being TRBD1 (6 bases). The V end was cut by 4 bases, the J end by 9 bases, with 13 bases between. The CDR3 has 13 amino acids. The germline V gene encodes CDR1 KGHSH and CDR2 LQKENI. The chain's CDR3 is CASSRDTLSPQHF. CDR3 bases: TGTGCCAGCTCACGGGACACCCTGTCGCCCCAGCATTTT.

The genes are TRBV10-3 and TRBJ2-3, with 9 bases lining up with TRBD2. Germline trimming cut 3 bases from V and 0 bases from J; bases unmatched to any gene: 7. CDR3 length: 17 residues. Germline V gene lookup returns CDR1 ENHRY and CDR2 SYGVKD. CDR3 sequence: CAISDGSTSGSTDTQYF. The CDR3 nucleotides read TGTGCCATCAGTGATGGTTCGACTAGCGGAAGCACAGATACGCAGTATTTT.

The chain uses TRBV3-1 (or the pseudogene TRBV3-2) and TRBJ2-5; 8 bases fit TRBD1. Germline trimming cut 6 bases from V and 5 bases from J; bases unmatched to any gene: 5. This CDR3 contains 13 residues. Germline V gene data show CDR1 as LGHDT and CDR2 as YNNKEL (reference sequence). The CDR3, as DNA: TGTGCCAGCAGAGGCACAGGGGGGGAGACCCAGTACTTC. Translating gives CASRGTGGETQYF.

The chain carries TRBV19 and TRBJ1-5; 9 bases line up with TRBD1. Germline V gives CDR1 LNHDA, CDR2 SQIVND (reference sequence). V shed 6 bases, J shed 11 bases, and the junction held 8 bases outside the gene matches. The CDR3 totals 13 residues. The CDR3 DNA is TGTGCCAGTAGCCCCTCTAGGGACAGGGCCCAGCATTTT. This translates into CASSPSRDRAQHF.

V gene TRBV11-2 combines with J gene TRBJ2-7; 12 bases agree with TRBD2. Germline-derived CDR1 and CDR2 are SGHAT and FQNNGV. This CDR3 comprises 16 residues. V was clipped by 0 bases and J by 3 bases; unmatched bases: 3. The CDR3 here is CASSLEGTSGYYEQYF. The CDR3 nucleotides read TGTGCCAGCAGCTTAGAAGGGACTAGCGGGTACTACGAGCAGTACTTC.

This clone occurred a few times. This chain connects TRBV27 to TRBJ1-1; tentatively, D is TRBD1 (6 bases). From germline, CDR1 is MNHEY and CDR2 SMNVEV (reference sequence). The CDR3 covers 14 residues. Between the trimmed V and J ends, which lost 4 bases and 1 base, there was a span of 10 bases. The CDR3 nucleotides read TGTGCCAGCAGTTACCTACAGGGGAACACTGAAGCTTTCTTT. Translation: CASSYLQGNTEAFF.

This clone came up a few times. This sequence joins TRBV6-5 and TRBJ2-7; 10 bases are a match to TRBD2. CDR1 and CDR2 from the germline V gene are MNHEY and SVGAGI. Losses at the gene ends were 4 bases for V and 7 bases for J; bases not matched to a gene: 7. The CDR3 runs to 14 residues. CDR3 DNA sequence: TGTGCCAGCAGTTCAAGCGGGAGGGCCTGGGAGCAGTACGTC. Protein: CASSSSGRAWEQYV.

This sequence joins TRBV9 and TRBJ2-1; 8 nucleotides match TRBD1. Germline V gene lookup returns CDR1 SGDLS and CDR2 YYNGEE. V shed 0 bases, J shed 0 bases, and the junction held 2 bases outside the gene matches. The CDR3 loop spans 16 amino acids. CDR3 nucleotide sequence: TGTGCCAGCAGCGTAGGACAGGGGAGCTCCTACAATGAGCAGTTCTTC. This translates into CASSVGQGSSYNEQFF.

This clone has just one count. The CDR3 DNA follows: TGTGCCAGCCACCCACGGGGGGGCGGCCTGGAGACCCAGTACTTC. This gives the protein CASHPRGGGLETQYF. V gene TRBV3-1 (or the pseudogene TRBV3-2) combines with J gene TRBJ2-5; 8 positions match TRBD2. There are 15 residues in the CDR3. Looked up from germline, CDR1 is LGHDT and CDR2 is YNNKEL (reference sequence). Germline trimming cut 8 bases from V and 5 bases from J; bases unmatched to any gene: 13.

The V gene is TRBV28, the J gene TRBJ1-5; D is perhaps TRBD1 (6 bases). Germline V CDR1 and CDR2: MDHEN, SYDVKM. The V and J ends lost 8 bases and 4 bases respectively, with 9 bases between them. The CDR3 runs to 12 residues. The CDR3 region is CASATGNQPQHF. For the CDR3, the DNA is TGTGCCAGCGCGACAGGTAATCAGCCCCAGCATTTT.

This clone was detected only a few times. The rearrangement links TRBV5-1 to TRBJ2-7; the D is unclear. Germline V gene lookup returns CDR1 SGHRS and CDR2 YFSETQ. The CDR3 is 13 amino acids. With 0 bases removed from V and 7 bases from J, the gap between germline ends came to 11 bases. DNA of the CDR3: TGCGCCAGCAGCTTGGGATTGGCAGCGGAGCAGTACTTC. Encoded protein: CASSLGLAAEQYF. Supplemented by reference TRBV5-1 and TRBJ2-7, the full variable domain reads KAGVTQTPRYLIKTRGQQVTLSCSPISGHRSVSWYQQTPGQGLQFLFEYFSETQRNKGNFPGRFSGRQFSNSRSEMNVSTLELGDSALYLCASSLGLAAEQYFGPGTRLTVT.

This clone was found a few times. The chain uses TRBV5-1 and TRBJ1-4, with 8 bases matching TRBD1. This CDR3 spans 17 amino acids. In germline, CDR1 is SGHRS, CDR2 YFSETQ. V shed 2 bases and J 3 bases; nucleotides not matched to a gene: 9. The CDR3 is CASSFGQPGQANEKLFF. Written as DNA, the CDR3 is TGCGCCAGCAGCTTTGGCCAGCCGGGACAGGCTAATGAAAAACTGTTTTTT.

The CDR3 spells CASKELGGQPQHF. The DNA for the CDR3 is TGTGCCAGCAAAGAGTTGGGGGGTCAGCCCCAGCATTTT. V gene TRBV2 combines with J gene TRBJ1-5; possible D gene TRBD1, 5 bases. The V gene lost 7 bases and the J gene lost 6 bases, with 13 bases spanning the gap. Germline loops: CDR1 SNHLY, CDR2 FYNNEI. The CDR3 length is 13 residues.

The V and J genes are TRBV27 and TRBJ2-7; D is possibly TRBD1 (7 bases). The CDR3 contains 11 residues. V was clipped by 8 bases and J by 6 bases, with 11 bases between them. Germline values: CDR1 MNHEY, CDR2 SMNVEV (reference sequence). The CDR3 loop reads CASHRGGEQYF. As DNA, the CDR3 is TGTGCCAGCCACAGGGGAGGCGAGCAGTACTTC.

The rearrangement uses TRBV7-2 and TRBJ2-7; 9 nucleotides line up with TRBD2. This CDR3 has 14 amino acids. Looked up from germline, CDR1 is SGHTA and CDR2 is FQGNSA. V gave up 2 bases and J gave up 4 bases; unmatched junction bases: 3. For the CDR3, the DNA is TGTGCCAGCAGCTTACTAGCGGGAAAGTACGAGCAGTACGTC. Translation gives CASSLLAGKYEQYV.

This clone was found a few times. V usage is TRBV19 and J usage is TRBJ1-1; 9 positions match TRBD1. This CDR3 has 18 amino acids. V trimming: 4 bases; J trimming: 4 bases; junction bases outside the gene matches: 16. CDR1 and CDR2 (germline): LNHDA, SQIVND (reference sequence). CDR3 DNA sequence: TGTGCCAGTAGTAATCCTTACTCTCACAGGGGGCGGAGCACTGAAGCTTTCTTT. This translates into CASSNPYSHRGRSTEAFF.

The chain combines TRBV28 with TRBJ2-1; perhaps TRBD1 as D (7 bases). The CDR3 loop spans 15 amino acids. Trimming took off 7 bases at V and 7 bases at J, with 20 bases between the two ends. The germline CDR1 and CDR2 sequences are MDHEN and SYDVKM. The CDR3 coding sequence is TGTGCCAGCACCCAGGGACAGCAAGGGAGGAATGAGCAGTTCTTC. It is translated as CASTQGQQGRNEQFF.

The CDR3 is CASGGWTSGRNEQFF. For the CDR3, the DNA is TGTGCCAGCGGGGGATGGACTAGCGGGAGGAATGAGCAGTTCTTC. V usage is TRBV9 and J usage is TRBJ2-1; 14 bases are a match to TRBD2. Per germline, CDR1 SGDLS and CDR2 YYNGEE. V dropped 7 bases and J dropped 7; count of bases not matched to a gene: 7. CDR3 size: 15 residues.

The J gene is TRBJ2-3, the V gene TRBV28; 10 bases fit TRBD2. There are 14 residues in the CDR3. Germline V gives CDR1 MDHEN, CDR2 SYDVKM. Trimming at V came to 8 bases and at J to 4 bases, leaving 6 bases not matched to a gene. CDR3 nucleotide sequence: TGTGCCAGCGGTTGGACTAGCGGAGCAGATACGCAGTATTTT. Translated: CASGWTSGADTQYF.